Sequencing of this T cell receptor (beta chain) was carried out in a study of blood T cell repertoires in COVID-19. Study details: Samples came from the United States, Italy and Spain, spanning acute and convalescent COVID-19.

Assay: immunoSEQ multiplex PCR; the TCRdb copy retains only in-frame clones and omits some. The sample shows approximately 58,000 clones, approximately 80% of them seen only once. Germline V CDR1 and CDR2: SGHDT, YYEEEE. V shed 4 bases and J 2 bases; nucleotides not matched to a gene: 3. The CDR3 is made up of 15 amino acids. Sequencing used peripheral blood. The V call is TRBV5-6, the J call TRBJ2-7; 13 positions agree with TRBD2. The TCR was taken from a man aged 55 to 70 with COVID-19, enrolled during active disease. This CDR3 reads CASSPTSGGAYEQYF. CDR3 in DNA: TGTGCCAGCAGCCCAACTAGCGGGGGGGCCTACGAGCAGTACTTC.